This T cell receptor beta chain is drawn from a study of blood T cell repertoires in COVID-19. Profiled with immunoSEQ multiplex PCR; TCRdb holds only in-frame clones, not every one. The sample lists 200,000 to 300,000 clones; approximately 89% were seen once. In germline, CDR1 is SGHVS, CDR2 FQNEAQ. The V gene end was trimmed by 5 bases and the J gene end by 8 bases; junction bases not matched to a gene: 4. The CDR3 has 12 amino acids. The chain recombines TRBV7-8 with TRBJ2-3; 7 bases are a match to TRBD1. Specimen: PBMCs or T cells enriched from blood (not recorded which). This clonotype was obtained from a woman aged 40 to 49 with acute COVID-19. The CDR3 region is CASSQTGTTQYF. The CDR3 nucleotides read TGTGCCAGCAGCCAGACAGGGACTACGCAGTATTTT.